These 19 T cell receptor beta chains were sequenced from one sample in a study of shared clonotypes between healthy human individuals. Measured with immunoSEQ multiplex PCR; TCRdb has only the in-frame clones, and not every one. The sample yields roughly 500,000 clones, about three quarters seen once. Sequenced input: PBMCs. These receptors all stem from a woman in her thirties or forties in good health. Some clones in this sample may be carry-over from other donors' samples.

J is TRBJ2-5 and V is TRBV6-5; 11 bases are a match to TRBD2. CDR1 and CDR2 from the germline V gene are MNHEY and SVGAGI. The V gene end was trimmed by 0 bases and the J gene end by 5 bases; junction bases not matched to a gene: 5. The CDR3 covers 16 residues. CDR3 DNA sequence: TGTGCCAGCAGTTACTCTGCTAGCGGGAGGCTGGAGACCCAGTACTTC. Its translation: CASSYSASGRLETQYF.

The genes are TRBV4-2 and TRBJ1-2, with no clear D. CDR1 and CDR2 from the germline V gene are LGHNA and YNFKEQ. The V and J ends lost 1 base and 7 bases respectively, with 13 bases between them. The CDR3 length is 14 residues. CDR3 nucleotide sequence: TGTGCCAGCAGCCAAGCAGGTTCAGGCCGTGGCTACACCTTC. Protein sequence: CASSQAGSGRGYTF.

The genes are TRBV10-3 and TRBJ2-7; D is possibly TRBD1 (7 bases). This CDR3 is built from 15 residues. Trimming shortened V by 2 bases and J by 0 bases, and 11 bases separated the two germline ends. The V gene's germline CDR1 is ENHRY and CDR2 SYGVKD. DNA of the CDR3: TGTGCCATCAGTGAGGCGGGACAGAGCTCCTACGAGCAGTACTTC. Translated, it gives CAISEAGQSSYEQYF.

The chain combines TRBV7-2 with TRBJ1-5; D unresolved. The V gene lost 5 bases and the J gene lost 5 bases, with 10 bases spanning the gap. The CDR3 length is 13 residues. Germline V gene sequence: CDR1 SGHTA, CDR2 FQGNSA. The CDR3 DNA sequence: TGTGCCAGCAGCCCAACCGGCGATCAGCCCCAGCATTTT. The encoded protein is CASSPTGDQPQHF. The full variable domain, its missing parts supplied by reference TRBV7-2 and TRBJ1-5, is GAGVSQSPSNKVTEKGKDVELRCDPISGHTALYWYRQSLGQGLEFLIYFQGNSAPDKSGLPSDRFSAERTGGSVSTLTIQRTQQEDSAVYLCASSPTGDQPQHFGDGTRLSIL.

V is TRBV5-1 and J is TRBJ2-1, with D unclear. The CDR3 is 14 residues long. Germline V gene data show CDR1 as SGHRS and CDR2 as YFSETQ. The ends were cut back, 1 base at V and 2 bases at J, with 7 bases in the middle. The CDR3 sequence: CASSLTFTYNEQFF. CDR3 nucleotides: TGCGCCAGCAGCTTGACATTCACCTACAATGAGCAGTTCTTC.

The gene calls are TRBV30 and TRBJ2-1; 10 bases fit TRBD2. The CDR3 contains 13 residues. Germline assignment: CDR1 GTSNPN and CDR2 SVGIG (reference sequence). The V gene end was trimmed by 3 bases and the J gene end by 9 bases; junction bases not matched to a gene: 5. CDR3 amino acids: CAWRLAGAVEQFF. DNA of the CDR3: TGTGCCTGGAGGCTAGCGGGAGCGGTTGAGCAGTTCTTC.

The rearrangement links TRBV7-8 to TRBJ2-7, with D hard to call. Germline V gene data show CDR1 as SGHVS and CDR2 as FQNEAQ. CDR3 length equals 13 residues. The V gene lost 5 bases and the J gene lost 7 bases, with 15 bases spanning the gap. The CDR3 DNA sequence: TGTGCCAGCAGCGCTTTTTCGTTAAGGGAGCAGTACTTC. It yields the protein CASSAFSLREQYF.

A few counts support this clone. The chain recombines TRBV28 with TRBJ1-1; 7 bases match TRBD1. V gave up 3 bases and J gave up 3 bases; unmatched junction bases: 4. The CDR3 is 14 residues long. CDR1 is MDHEN, CDR2 SYDVKM, per germline. CDR3 protein: CASSLTGRHTEAFF. CDR3 DNA: TGTGCCAGCAGTTTGACAGGGCGGCACACTGAAGCTTTCTTT.

This sequence joins TRBV25-1 and TRBJ2-1; TRBD2 aligns across 7 bases. CDR1 MGHDK and CDR2 SYGVNS come from the germline V gene. V shed 7 bases and J 3 bases; nucleotides not matched to a gene: 3. This CDR3 is built from 13 residues. CDR3 protein: CASTGRVYNEQFF. CDR3 nucleotide sequence: TGTGCCAGCACGGGGAGGGTCTACAATGAGCAGTTCTTC.

This clone came up a few times. The rearrangement uses TRBV9 and TRBJ2-1; 9 nucleotides line up with TRBD1. Germline CDR1 and CDR2: SGDLS and YYNGEE. The CDR3 consists of 13 residues. J gave up 8 bases and V 6 bases, and 6 bases lay outside the gene matches. This CDR3 reads CASTGQGLHEQFF. For the CDR3, the DNA is TGTGCCAGCACGGGACAGGGTCTCCATGAGCAGTTCTTC.

As for this clone: An end of the junction does not agree with germline; a read error may underlie this. V gene TRBV28 combines with J gene TRBJ1-1, with 9 bases aligning to TRBD1. There are 15 residues in the CDR3. Germline V gene data show CDR1 as MDHEN and CDR2 as SYDVKM. CDR3 in amino acids: CASGGTGNMNTEVFF. As DNA, the CDR3 is TGTGCCAGCGGGGGGACAGGGAACATGAACACTGAAGTTTTCTTT.

V gene TRBV14 combines with J gene TRBJ1-6, with D maybe TRBD1 (6 bases). There are 15 residues in the CDR3. Germline V gives CDR1 SGHDN, CDR2 FVKESK. V lost 5 bases to trimming and J lost 14 bases, with 22 bases between them. CDR3 coding DNA: TGTGCCAGCAGCTCGAGCCCGGACAGCCTCGGGACCCTCCACTTT. Its protein product is CASSSSPDSLGTLHF.

This chain uses TRBV11-3 with TRBJ2-3, with TRBD2 matching over 7 bases. Germline assignment: CDR1 SGHNT and CDR2 YENEEA. The trim removed 1 base at V and 4 bases at J, leaving 20 bases unmatched. This CDR3 is 20 amino acids long. CDR3 sequence: CASSLAHPHLAVLLADTQYF. CDR3 sequence (DNA): TGTGCCAGCAGCTTAGCACATCCTCACCTAGCGGTCCTATTGGCAGATACGCAGTATTTT.

About this clone itself: The identical CDR3 is also encoded by other nucleotide sequences in the sample. The rearrangement joins TRBV6-4 to TRBJ2-1, with 9 positions matching TRBD2. This CDR3 contains 16 residues. Trimming removed 0 bases from V and 4 bases from J; junction bases left unmatched: 4. Germline-derived CDR1 and CDR2 are MRHNA and SNTAGT. The CDR3 loop is CASSDSASGDYNEQFF. Written as DNA, the CDR3 is TGTGCCAGCAGTGACTCGGCTAGCGGGGATTACAATGAGCAGTTCTTC.

The chain joins TRBV6-5 to TRBJ1-5, with 7 nucleotides matching TRBD1. CDR1 and CDR2 (germline): MNHEY, SVGAGI. The CDR3 is made up of 14 amino acids. The junction had 13 bases not matched to a gene; V was cut back by 6 bases and J by 11 bases. CDR3 sequence reads: CASSPDRQGEAQHF. CDR3 DNA sequence: TGTGCCAGCAGCCCGGACAGGCAGGGGGAGGCCCAGCATTTT.

This rearrangement joins TRBV19 to TRBJ2-4; 14 nucleotides align to TRBD2. CDR3 length: 18 amino acids. J was trimmed by 6 bases and V by 4 bases; bases with no gene match: 11. CDR1 is LNHDA and CDR2 is SQIVND in the germline V gene (reference sequence). The CDR3 region has the DNA TGTGCCAGTAGTACCCGACTAGCGGGAGGGCCACGCGGAAACATTCAGTACTTC. It specifies CASSTRLAGGPRGNIQYF.

V usage is TRBV30 and J usage is TRBJ1-6, with 7 bases aligning to TRBD1. Germline values: CDR1 GTSNPN, CDR2 SVGIG (reference sequence). The ends lost 3 bases at V and 12 bases at J; junction bases unmatched: 11. The CDR3 contains 14 residues. The CDR3 DNA reads as TGTGCCTGGAGCAGGGGGTTGGGTGGGGAACCCCTCCACTTT. This sequence encodes CAWSRGLGGEPLHF.

This clone has a count of ten or more. This rearrangement joins TRBV4-2 to TRBJ2-7; D is ambiguous. The V gene's germline CDR1 is LGHNA and CDR2 YNFKEQ. V lost 4 bases and J lost 5, with 15 bases in between. This CDR3 is 14 amino acids long. CDR3 protein: CASSPVAVPNEQYF. CDR3 sequence (DNA): TGTGCCAGCAGCCCCGTGGCGGTTCCGAACGAGCAGTACTTC.

The chain links TRBV7-2 to TRBJ2-1, with D maybe TRBD2 (5 bases). Trimming cost V 6 bases and J 6 bases, with 18 bases left between them. The CDR3 extends over 15 amino acids. Germline V gene lookup returns CDR1 SGHTA and CDR2 FQGNSA. CDR3 loop: CASRITAVPLNEQFF. The CDR3 nucleotides are TGTGCCAGCAGGATCACAGCGGTGCCCCTCAATGAGCAGTTCTTC.